A few counts support the clone carrying this T cell receptor (beta chain). Authors of the study amplified TCR beta CDR3 regions from RNA transcripts. Primed by the HTBI set, a first-round RT-PCR was run on the TCR CDR3. TCRdb analysed the multiplex PCR reads with MiXCR anew, one entry per CDR3 protein. The sample lists about 380,000 distinct CDR3 sequences, less than 20% occurring once. This sample stems from a study of T cells in Graves' hyperthyroidism and ophthalmopathy. Material for sequencing was blood. The receptor was derived from a man between 18 and 29 years old with Graves' ophthalmopathy.

CDR3 nucleotides: TGTGCCAGCAGCTTACTTCTTCGGGGGAAGCAAGAAACTAACTATGGCTACACCTTC. This sequence encodes CASSLLLRGKQETNYGYTF. The chain joins TRBV11-2 to TRBJ1-2; tentatively, D is TRBD1 (5 bases). Germline V gives CDR1 SGHAT, CDR2 FQNNGV. V gave up 2 bases and J gave up 0 bases, with 22 bases separating them. The CDR3 runs to 19 residues.